This T cell receptor (beta chain) originates from a study of OX40 agonist ivuxolimab in advanced cancers. Context from the whole study: The costimulatory receptor OX40 (CD134) was targeted by ivuxolimab, a fully human IgG2 agonistic monoclonal antibody. Intravenous ivuxolimab was administered to patients every 2 weeks at six dose levels: 0.01, 0.1, 0.3, 1.5, 3 and 10 mg/kg. Of the approximately 50 dose-escalation patients, hepatocellular carcinoma was present in approximately 20, melanoma in roughly 15, renal cell carcinoma in 9 and head and neck cancer in 9. In the dose-escalation cohort, more than 75% of patients were male, and the mean age was about 55 years, with a range of 23 to 79. Patients were allowed to have had prior anti-PD-1, anti-PD-L1 or anti-CTLA-4 therapy, and roughly 40% of the dose-escalation patients had previously received checkpoint inhibitors. Partial responses were achieved by three dose-escalation patients, of whom one had hepatocellular carcinoma and two had cutaneous melanoma. Peripheral TCRbeta sequencing was intended to test whether TCR sequence diversity was altered and clonal T-cell expansion was caused by ivuxolimab. The paper describes the monotherapy dose-escalation part (N = 52 patients) of the phase I trial of ivuxolimab.

Turning to this clone: The clone's antigen remains unknown. Base qualities were left out, and no much larger clone turns up one base away.

Paper-wide results and their limitations: Which antigens the clonally expanded peripheral T cells were specific for was not determined. Low levels of normalized T-cell clonal expansion were also shown by some nonresponding patients. In the 0.1-3.0 mg/kg groups, partial responders had among the lowest normalized peripheral clonal expansion, particularly in CD8+ T cells. After ivuxolimab, CD8+ T cells had more expanded clones than CD4+ T cells on average. At doses of 0.1 to 3.0 mg/kg, clonal expansion of both CD4+ and CD8+ blood T cells was observed from baseline to week 6.

Patients with a history of autoimmune disease or receiving systemic immunosuppression were excluded from the trial. Peripheral blood for TCR sequencing was collected from all dose cohorts at baseline, on cycle 4 day 1, and on cycle 7 day 1. The samples were taken from a phase I, first-in-human, multicenter, open-label dose-escalation trial of ivuxolimab. Adults with locally advanced or metastatic head and neck squamous cell, hepatocellular, melanoma or renal cell carcinoma were enrolled in the trial. Before TCR sequencing, CD4+ T cells and CD8+ T cells were sorted from peripheral blood as separate populations. Including cysteine and phenylalanine, the CDR3 has 9 amino acids. Just CDR3 DNA is preserved here, 27 bases in frame from base 1. Trimming at the junction amounts to 6 bases on V and 8 bases on J, and the germline ends lie 7 bases apart. CDR1 and CDR2 were assigned from the germline V gene (reference sequence) as DFQATT and SNEGSKA.

To sequence the TCRbeta CDR3 region, genomic DNA was isolated from the sorted cells. TCRbeta CDR3 regions were sequenced using the immunoSEQ Assay. The source is immuneACCESS, and TCRdb retained only in-frame sequences with V and J called. Part of the clones is not carried over; for the studies checked, unresolved V genes explain less than half of this, and the remainder is unexplained. In all, the sample holds more than 55,000 clones, and 81% of those were seen once. Around 5% of the sample comes from the top ten. The sample consisted of CD4+ or CD8+ T cells sorted from blood, taken in a trial of the OX40 agonist ivuxolimab. The rearranged chain carries TRBV20-1 and TRBJ1-2; 5 matching bases give a weak D call of TRBD1. This TCR derives from an adult with an advanced solid tumor such as melanoma, head and neck, liver or kidney cancer. The DNA sequence reads TGCAGTGCCCACAGGGGCTACACCTTC. This sequence encodes CSAHRGYTF.